This TCR beta chain was sequenced in a study of shared clonotypes between healthy human individuals. Germline V gives CDR1 SEHNR, CDR2 FQNEAQ (reference sequence). With 5 bases clipped from V and 3 bases from J, the junction kept 6 bases outside the gene matches. The CDR3 is made up of 15 amino acids. Terminally differentiated effector memory CD45RA+ cells were excluded from the naive CD8 cells, which were CD45RO-negative and positively selected for CCR7. Original processing methods: Filtering was not the same, since immunoSEQ gave junction-only sequences without quality scores. Produced via immunoSEQ multiplex PCR; TCRdb's table is partial and in-frame only. V and J calls and clone size follow that table, whereas D and trimming were derived from the DNA. The sample carries about 700,000 clones, just over 90% recorded once. This clone was counted a single time.

The sequenced material came from naive CD8+ T cells sorted from blood. This chain uses TRBV7-9 with TRBJ2-7, with 11 positions matching TRBD1. The TCR was taken from a man under 40 in good health. For the CDR3, the DNA is TGTGCCAGCAGCGACGGACAGGGGGCCGTCTACGAGCAGTACTTC. Translated: CASSDGQGAVYEQYF.